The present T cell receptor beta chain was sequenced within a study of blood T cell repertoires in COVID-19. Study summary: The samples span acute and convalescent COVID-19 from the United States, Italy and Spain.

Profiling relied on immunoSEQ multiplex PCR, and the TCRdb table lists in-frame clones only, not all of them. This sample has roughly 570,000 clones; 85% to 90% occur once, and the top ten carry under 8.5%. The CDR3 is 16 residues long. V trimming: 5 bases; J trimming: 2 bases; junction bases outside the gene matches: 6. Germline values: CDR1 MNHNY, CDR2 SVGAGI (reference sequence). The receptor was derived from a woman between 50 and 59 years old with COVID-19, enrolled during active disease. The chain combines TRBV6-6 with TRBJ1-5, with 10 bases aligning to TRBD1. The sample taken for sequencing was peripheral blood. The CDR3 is CASSLLGTGGNQPQHF. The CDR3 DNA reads TGTGCCAGCAGTCTCCTCGGGACAGGGGGCAATCAGCCCCAGCATTTT.